This paragraph covers one T cell receptor beta chain sequence. Its antigen is as yet unknown. This specimen belongs to a study of shared clonotypes between healthy human individuals. The CDR3 contains 17 residues. V trimming: 4 bases; J trimming: 2 bases; junction bases outside the gene matches: 10. Germline V gene lookup returns CDR1 SGHRS and CDR2 YFSETQ. When samples were unsorted, 85 million to 95 million PBMCs were used for genomic DNA. Overall study findings and caveats: Donors were few, which limited the genetic and exposure-history diversity represented.

Sequenced by immunoSEQ multiplex PCR; TCRdb stores in-frame clones only, minus some. The sample records about 480,000 clones, 75% to 80% being singletons. The receptor was isolated from a woman aged 40 to 50 in good health. Some clones in this sample may be carry-over from other donors' samples. The sample taken for sequencing was PBMCs. V gene TRBV5-1 combines with J gene TRBJ1-3, with TRBD1 matching over 9 bases. CDR3 DNA: TGCGCCAGCAGCCGGACAGGGGCCTCCTTCGCTGGAAACACCATATATTTT. Encoded protein: CASSRTGASFAGNTIYF.